This T cell receptor (beta chain) stems from a study of cytomegalovirus exposure and HLA in healthy donors. Nominally healthy donors provided the samples, though records likely missed some immune exposures. The PCR employed 60 Vbeta primers together with 13 Jbeta primers. Only in-frame clones appear in the TCRdb table, and some are missing; sequencing was by immunoSEQ multiplex PCR. The sample includes tens of thousands of clones, approximately 47% of them seen just once. Study-wide points: In all likelihood, a cluster of highly shared sequence variants was a sequencing artifact. Most observed TCR sequences were rare, whereas some public TCRs were detected in many donors. In an earlier analysis, productive rearrangement rates for most beta V segments clustered near 87% or 30%.

The table lists this clone with a few counts. Its antigen remains unknown. The germline V gene has CDR1 MNHNY and CDR2 SVGAGI (reference sequence). V lost 2 bases and J 15 bases, leaving 14 bases between the germline ends. This CDR3 comprises 12 residues. V and J are TRBV6-6 and TRBJ2-1; D ambiguous. This sequence originates from a woman aged 45-60 years in good health and CMV-seronegative. The sample comprised PBMCs. The DNA of the CDR3 is TGTGCCAGCAGTTACGTGGGCCTCGCTCCGTTCTTC. Protein product: CASSYVGLAPFF.